A single sample is the source of the 12 T cell receptor beta chains below, sequenced in a study of OX40 agonist ivuxolimab in advanced cancers. TCRdb keeps only in-frame clones here, not all; method: immunoSEQ multiplex PCR. The top ten clones hold 10% to 12% of a sample with under 70,000 clones, 85% to 90% of them seen once. This material consisted of CD4+ or CD8+ T cells sorted from blood, taken in a trial of the OX40 agonist ivuxolimab. These receptors came from an adult with an advanced solid tumor such as melanoma, head and neck, liver or kidney cancer.

The J gene is TRBJ2-6, the V gene TRBV9; the D gene is possibly TRBD1 (5 bases). V was shortened by 4 bases and J by 3 bases, with 11 bases between the two germline ends. The CDR3 has 15 amino acids. Germline lookup yields CDR1 SGDLS and CDR2 YYNGEE. This CDR3 reads CASSTGEFGANVLTF. CDR3 in DNA: TGTGCCAGCAGCACAGGCGAGTTTGGGGCCAACGTCCTGACTTTC.

The rearrangement joins TRBV2 to TRBJ2-3, with a tentative D call TRBD1 (6 bases). CDR1 is SNHLY, CDR2 FYNNEI, per germline. This CDR3 is 15 amino acids long. The V end lost 2 bases, the J end lost 2 bases, and 11 bases lay between the germline ends. The DNA of the CDR3 is TGTGCCAGCAGTGAACGGCAGGGGTCCACAGATACGCAGTATTTT. It codes for CASSERQGSTDTQYF.

This clone is classed as medium-sized. CDR3 nucleotides: TGTGCCAGCAGTGGAGGGGGGGTACAGACCCAGTACTTC. This codes for CASSGGGVQTQYF. This chain links TRBV2 with TRBJ2-5; weak D call: TRBD2 (7 bases). Per germline, CDR1 SNHLY and CDR2 FYNNEI. V lost 4 bases and J lost 6, with 12 bases in between. This CDR3 has 13 amino acids.

This rearrangement joins TRBV14 to TRBJ2-7, with D maybe TRBD1 (5 bases). V lost 1 base and J 2 bases, leaving 18 bases between the germline ends. The V gene's germline CDR1 is SGHDN and CDR2 FVKESK. The CDR3 has 17 amino acids. CDR3: CASSQGIGRAIPYEQYF. The CDR3 DNA reads TGTGCCAGCAGCCAAGGGATTGGCAGGGCCATTCCCTACGAGCAGTACTTC.

The chain combines TRBV4-1 with TRBJ1-2; TRBD1 matches 10 bases. Germline V gene lookup returns CDR1 MGHRA and CDR2 YSYEKL. V shed 4 bases and J 4 bases; nucleotides not matched to a gene: 9. This CDR3 spans 16 amino acids. The CDR3 protein is CASSPSGTGAIYGYTF. The DNA for the CDR3 is TGCGCCAGCAGCCCCTCAGGGACAGGGGCCATCTATGGCTACACCTTC.

This clone is a singleton in its sample. V is TRBV5-4 and J is TRBJ2-7, with 8 bases identical to TRBD2. This CDR3 contains 16 residues. Germline-derived CDR1 and CDR2 are SGHNT and YYREEE (reference sequence). Losses at the gene ends were 4 bases for V and 3 bases for J; bases not matched to a gene: 12. CDR3 residues: CASSPPLRGGFYEQYF. CDR3 nucleotide sequence: TGTGCCAGCAGCCCACCCCTCCGGGGGGGATTCTACGAGCAGTACTTC.

This chain joins TRBV10-1 and TRBJ2-3; TRBD1 aligns across 8 bases. The CDR3 is 16 amino acids. Trimming at V came to 0 bases and at J to 2 bases, leaving 4 bases not matched to a gene. Per germline, CDR1 WNHNN and CDR2 SYGVQD (reference sequence). The CDR3 DNA reads as TGCGCCAGCAGTGAGTCGACAGGGGCAGACACAGATACGCAGTATTTT. Amino acid sequence: CASSESTGADTDTQYF.

The chain employs TRBV5-5 and TRBJ1-5; D gene ambiguous. The length of the CDR3 is 15 residues. Trimming took off 1 base at V and 3 bases at J, with 11 bases between the two ends. Germline V gene data show CDR1 as SGHKS and CDR2 as YYEKEE (reference sequence). The CDR3 DNA reads TGTGCCAGCAGCTTGAGTTTTCCATACAATCAGCCCCAGCATTTT. This encodes CASSLSFPYNQPQHF.

The J gene is TRBJ2-1, the V gene TRBV18, with D hard to call. V dropped 1 base and J dropped 7 bases, with 11 bases sitting between them. The CDR3 is made up of 14 amino acids. Germline lookup yields CDR1 KGHSH and CDR2 LQKENI. CDR3 protein: CASSPQHGVNEQFF. The CDR3, as DNA: TGTGCCAGCTCACCACAGCACGGCGTGAATGAGCAGTTCTTC.

This CDR3 is CATSRDRGGFEAFF. CDR3 nucleotide sequence: TGTGCCACCAGCAGAGATAGAGGGGGCTTTGAAGCTTTCTTT. The J gene is TRBJ1-1, the V gene TRBV15; the match to TRBD1 covers 7 bases. CDR1 LNHNV and CDR2 YYDKDF come from the germline V gene (reference sequence). This CDR3 spans 14 amino acids. Trimming took 0 bases from V and 7 from J; bases not matched to a gene: 5.

The chain uses TRBV2 and TRBJ2-7, with 13 bases identical to TRBD2. V trimming: 0 bases; J trimming: 4 bases; junction bases outside the gene matches: 0. CDR1 and CDR2 (germline): SNHLY, FYNNEI. The CDR3 length is 15 residues. CDR3 protein: CASSEATSGGYEQYF. CDR3 DNA: TGTGCCAGCAGTGAAGCGACTAGCGGGGGGTACGAGCAGTACTTC.

The V call is TRBV7-9, the J call TRBJ2-2; TRBD2 is a possible D gene (5 bases). The V and J ends lost 5 bases and 5 bases respectively, with 15 bases between them. The germline V gene has CDR1 SEHNR and CDR2 FQNEAQ (reference sequence). The CDR3 sequence is 15 residues long. This CDR3 is CASSKQRSGTGELFF. Here the CDR3 DNA reads TGTGCCAGCAGCAAACAGCGGTCGGGGACCGGGGAGCTGTTTTTT.